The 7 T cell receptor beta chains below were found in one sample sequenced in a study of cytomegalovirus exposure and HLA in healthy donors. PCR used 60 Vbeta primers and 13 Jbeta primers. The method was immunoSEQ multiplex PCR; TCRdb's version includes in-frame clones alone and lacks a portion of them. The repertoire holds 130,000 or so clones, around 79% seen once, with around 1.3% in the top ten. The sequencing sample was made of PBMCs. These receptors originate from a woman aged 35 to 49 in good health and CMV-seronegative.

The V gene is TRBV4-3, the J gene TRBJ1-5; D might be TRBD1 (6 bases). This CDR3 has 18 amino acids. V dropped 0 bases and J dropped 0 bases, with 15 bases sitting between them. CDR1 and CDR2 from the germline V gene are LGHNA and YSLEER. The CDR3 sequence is CASSQEQGGGYSNQPQHF. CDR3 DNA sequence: TGCGCCAGCAGCCAAGAACAGGGTGGGGGTTATAGCAATCAGCCCCAGCATTTT.

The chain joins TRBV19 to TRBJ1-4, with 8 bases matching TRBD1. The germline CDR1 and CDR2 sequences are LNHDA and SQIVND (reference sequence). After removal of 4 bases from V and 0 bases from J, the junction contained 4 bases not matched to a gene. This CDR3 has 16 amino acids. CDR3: CASSRGQATTNEKLFF. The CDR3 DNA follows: TGTGCCAGTAGTAGGGGACAGGCAACAACTAATGAAAAACTGTTTTTT.

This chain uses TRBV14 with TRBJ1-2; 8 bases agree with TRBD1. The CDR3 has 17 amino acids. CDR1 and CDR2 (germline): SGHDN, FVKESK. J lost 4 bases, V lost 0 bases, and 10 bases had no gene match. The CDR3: CASSQDLVSGGAYGYTF. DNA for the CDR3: TGTGCCAGCAGCCAAGATCTCGTCTCAGGGGGCGCCTATGGCTACACCTTC.

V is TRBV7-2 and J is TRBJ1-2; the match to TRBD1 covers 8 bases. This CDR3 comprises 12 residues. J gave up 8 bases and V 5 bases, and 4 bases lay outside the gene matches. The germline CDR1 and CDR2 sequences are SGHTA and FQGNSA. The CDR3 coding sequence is TGTGCCAGCAGCCTTAGACAGGGGGGCTACACCTTC. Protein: CASSLRQGGYTF. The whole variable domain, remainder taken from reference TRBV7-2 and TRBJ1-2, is GAGVSQSPSNKVTEKGKDVELRCDPISGHTALYWYRQSLGQGLEFLIYFQGNSAPDKSGLPSDRFSAERTGGSVSTLTIQRTQQEDSAVYLCASSLRQGGYTFGSGTRLTVV.

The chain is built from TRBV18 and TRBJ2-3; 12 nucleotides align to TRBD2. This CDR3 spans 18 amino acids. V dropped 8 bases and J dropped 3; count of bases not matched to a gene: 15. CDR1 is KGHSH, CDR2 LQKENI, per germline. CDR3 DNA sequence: TGTGCCAGCACTCCCCCTAGCGGGGGGGCCTCCCGAACAGATACGCAGTATTTT. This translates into CASTPPSGGASRTDTQYF.

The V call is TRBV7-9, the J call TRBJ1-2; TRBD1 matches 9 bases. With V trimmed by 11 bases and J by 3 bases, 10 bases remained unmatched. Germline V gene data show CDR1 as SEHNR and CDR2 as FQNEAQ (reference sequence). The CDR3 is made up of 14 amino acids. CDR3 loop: CAVLRDREDYGYTF. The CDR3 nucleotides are TGTGCCGTTTTACGGGACAGGGAGGACTATGGCTACACCTTC. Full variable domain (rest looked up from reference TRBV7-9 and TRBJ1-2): DTGVSQNPRHKITKRGQNVTFRCDPISEHNRLYWYRQTLGQGPEFLTYFQNEAQLEKSRLLSDRFSAERPKGSFSTLEIQRTEQGDSAMYLCAVLRDREDYGYTFGSGTRLTVV.

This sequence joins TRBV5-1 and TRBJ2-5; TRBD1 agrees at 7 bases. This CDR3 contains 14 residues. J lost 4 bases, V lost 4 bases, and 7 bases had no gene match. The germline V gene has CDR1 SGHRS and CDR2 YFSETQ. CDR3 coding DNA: TGCGCCAGCAGCAACCGACAGGGAAGAGAGACCCAGTACTTC. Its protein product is CASSNRQGRETQYF. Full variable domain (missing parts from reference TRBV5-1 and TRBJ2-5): KAGVTQTPRYLIKTRGQQVTLSCSPISGHRSVSWYQQTPGQGLQFLFEYFSETQRNKGNFPGRFSGRQFSNSRSEMNVSTLELGDSALYLCASSNRQGRETQYFGPGTRLLVL.